Listed below are T cell receptor beta chains from one sample, sequenced in a study of shared clonotypes between healthy human individuals. The assay was immunoSEQ multiplex PCR, and TCRdb's table has in-frame clones only and misses some. This repertoire shows 490,000 or so clones, 60% to 85% found once; its top ten account for roughly 13%. The material sequenced was PBMCs. These receptors were taken from a woman aged 40 to 50 in good health. Some clones in this sample may be carry-over from other donors' samples. Each CDR3 is given with its conserved first and last residue. The order of the fields is V gene, clone size, D gene, J gene, CDR3 protein, CDR3 DNA. A D gene is named only where the DNA matches it firmly. Clone size is shown for a subset of rows, as once, few, many or a class of expanded clone.

TRBV7-8	-	TRBD1	TRBJ2-7	CASSLGVRGRPYEQYF	TGTGCCAGCAGCTTAGGGGTGAGGGGGCGCCCGTACGAGCAGTACTTC
TRBV28	-	TRBD1	TRBJ2-6	CASSSGGSNSGANVLTF	TGTGCCAGCAGCTCAGGGGGAAGTAACTCTGGGGCCAACGTCCTGACTTTC
TRBV30	few	-	TRBJ1-5	CAWSQTSQPQHF	TGTGCCTGGAGCCAGACTTCACAGCCCCAGCATTTT
TRBV4-2	few	-	TRBJ1-3	CASSTLGTANSGNTIYF	TGTGCCAGCAGTACCCTAGGGACGGCCAACTCTGGAAACACCATATATTTT
TRBV7-7	few	-	TRBJ2-5	CASSPQGGETQYF	TGTGCCAGCAGCCCCCAGGGGGGGGAGACCCAGTACTTC
TRBV11-2	-	TRBD2	TRBJ2-1	CASSLVALAEYNEQFF	TGTGCCAGCAGCTTAGTAGCACTAGCGGAATACAATGAGCAGTTCTTC
TRBV19	few	-	TRBJ2-7	CASRPGQQGNEQYF	TGTGCCAGTAGACCGGGACAACAGGGAAACGAGCAGTACTTC
TRBV5-4	-	TRBD2	TRBJ2-7	CASSFRGGDEQYF	TGTGCCAGCAGCTTCCGGGGGGGTGACGAGCAGTACTTC
TRBV15	-	TRBD2	TRBJ2-7	CATSRDWLAGAYEQYF	TGTGCCACCAGCAGAGATTGGCTAGCGGGAGCGTACGAGCAGTACTTC
TRBV7-2	-	TRBD2	TRBJ2-7	CASSLAGGLSVEQYF	TGTGCCAGCAGCTTGGCGGGAGGGCTCTCTGTCGAGCAGTACTTC
TRBV18	few	-	TRBJ2-2	CASSPPPGELFF	TGTGCCAGCTCACCCCCGCCCGGGGAGCTGTTTTTT
TRBV2	once	TRBD1	TRBJ2-1	CASGTGVYNEQFF	TGTGCCAGCGGGACAGGGGTCTACAATGAGCAGTTCTTC
TRBV6-1	-	TRBD1	TRBJ2-2	CASSEGTGDTGELFF	TGTGCCAGCAGTGAAGGGACAGGGGACACCGGGGAGCTGTTTTTT
TRBV29-1	once	-	TRBJ2-7	CSVPRQDSYEQYF	TGCAGCGTTCCTCGACAGGATTCCTACGAGCAGTACTTC
TRBV7-3	-	-	TRBJ1-1	CASSFRMNTEAFF	TGTGCCAGCAGCTTCCGGATGAACACTGAAGCTTTCTTT
TRBV6-1	-	-	TRBJ2-7	CASSEVGVTYEQYF	TGTGCCAGCAGTGAAGTAGGGGTTACCTACGAGCAGTACTTC
TRBV6-1	few	TRBD1	TRBJ2-7	CASRATGTYEQYF	TGTGCCAGCAGGGCGACAGGGACCTACGAGCAGTACTTC